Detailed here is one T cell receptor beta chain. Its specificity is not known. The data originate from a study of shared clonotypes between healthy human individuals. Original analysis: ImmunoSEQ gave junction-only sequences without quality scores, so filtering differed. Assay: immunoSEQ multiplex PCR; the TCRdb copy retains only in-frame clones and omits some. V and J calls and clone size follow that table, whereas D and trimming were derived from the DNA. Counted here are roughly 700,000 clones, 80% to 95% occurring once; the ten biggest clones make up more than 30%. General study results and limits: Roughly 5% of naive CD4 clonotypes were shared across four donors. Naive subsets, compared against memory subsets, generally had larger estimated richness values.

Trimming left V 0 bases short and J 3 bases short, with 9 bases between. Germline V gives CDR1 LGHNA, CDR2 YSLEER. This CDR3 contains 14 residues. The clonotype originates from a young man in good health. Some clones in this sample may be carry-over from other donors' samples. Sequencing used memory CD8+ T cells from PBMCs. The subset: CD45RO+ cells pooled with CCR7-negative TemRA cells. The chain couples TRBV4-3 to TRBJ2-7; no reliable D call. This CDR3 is CASSQDEIGYEQYF. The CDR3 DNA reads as TGCGCCAGCAGCCAAGATGAGATCGGCTACGAGCAGTACTTC.